This TCR beta chain appears in the sequencing data of a study of blood T cell repertoires in COVID-19. Study at large: Acute and convalescent COVID-19 specimens originated in the United States, Italy and Spain.

In the original workflow: From reference gene primer amplification, estimates of nucleated cell counts were derived. This table comes from immunoSEQ multiplex PCR, and its TCRdb copy is limited to in-frame clones, with some not included. The D gene and trimming were derived from the DNA, and the V and J assignments and clone size from that table. The sample holds tens of thousands of clones, 78% seen once. The sequence derives from a man aged 65 to 85 with COVID-19, enrolled during active disease. Specimen: peripheral blood.

The CDR3 DNA is TGCGCCAGCAGCTCACAGTGGACTAGCGGGACATATGAGCAGTTCTTC. It encodes CASSSQWTSGTYEQFF. The chain links TRBV5-1 to TRBJ2-1, with 12 positions matching TRBD2. The V gene end was trimmed by 3 bases and the J gene end by 8 bases; junction bases not matched to a gene: 9. This CDR3 has 16 amino acids. Germline values: CDR1 SGHRS, CDR2 YFSETQ. The whole variable domain, remainder taken from reference TRBV5-1 and TRBJ2-1, is KAGVTQTPRYLIKTRGQQVTLSCSPISGHRSVSWYQQTPGQGLQFLFEYFSETQRNKGNFPGRFSGRQFSNSRSEMNVSTLELGDSALYLCASSSQWTSGTYEQFFGPGTRLTVL.